Here is one TCR beta chain with its context. This CDR3 is built from 14 residues. Trimming shortened V by 5 bases and J by 4 bases, and 15 bases separated the two germline ends. Per the germline V gene, CDR1 is SEHNR and CDR2 is FQNEAQ (reference sequence). This entry belongs to a study of blood T cell repertoires in COVID-19. Study at large: Whether acute or convalescent, the COVID-19 samples came from the United States, Italy and Spain. From T cells, B-cell-depleted T cells, or PBMCs came the material, which was cDNA or gDNA.

How the authors handled the data: Reference gene primer amplification in the assay estimated nucleated cell counts. The assay was immunoSEQ multiplex PCR, and TCRdb's table has in-frame clones only and misses some. That table gives V, J and clone size, and the DNA gave D and trimming. The sample holds about 200,000 clones; about 90% are singletons and the top ten take 3.5% to 4.5%. Allocation to cohorts depended on clinical history reported by the participants. The sequence was collected from a woman in her twenties or thirties with acute COVID-19. The sample taken for sequencing was PBMCs or T cells enriched from blood (not recorded which). The chain joins TRBV7-9 to TRBJ2-7; TRBD2 is a possible D gene (5 bases). CDR3 in DNA: TGTGCCAGCAGCGCCGGGAACACTGCGTACGAGCAGTACTTC. Its protein is CASSAGNTAYEQYF. The full variable domain, completed using reference TRBV7-9 and TRBJ2-7, is DTGVSQNPRHKITKRGQNVTFRCDPISEHNRLYWYRQTLGQGPEFLTYFQNEAQLEKSRLLSDRFSAERPKGSFSTLEIQRTEQGDSAMYLCASSAGNTAYEQYFGPGTRLTVT.